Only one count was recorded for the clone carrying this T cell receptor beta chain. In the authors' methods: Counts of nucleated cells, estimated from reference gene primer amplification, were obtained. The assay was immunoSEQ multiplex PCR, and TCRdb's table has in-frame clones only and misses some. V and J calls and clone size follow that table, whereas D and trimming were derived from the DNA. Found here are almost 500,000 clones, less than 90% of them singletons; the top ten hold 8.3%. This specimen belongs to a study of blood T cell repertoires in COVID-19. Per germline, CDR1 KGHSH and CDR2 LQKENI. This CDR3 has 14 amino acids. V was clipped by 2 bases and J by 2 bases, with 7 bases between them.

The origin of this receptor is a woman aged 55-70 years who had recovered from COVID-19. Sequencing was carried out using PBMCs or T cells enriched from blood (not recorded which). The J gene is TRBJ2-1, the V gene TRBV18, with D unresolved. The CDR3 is CASSPNPPYNEQFF. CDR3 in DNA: TGTGCCAGCTCACCAAATCCTCCCTACAATGAGCAGTTCTTC.